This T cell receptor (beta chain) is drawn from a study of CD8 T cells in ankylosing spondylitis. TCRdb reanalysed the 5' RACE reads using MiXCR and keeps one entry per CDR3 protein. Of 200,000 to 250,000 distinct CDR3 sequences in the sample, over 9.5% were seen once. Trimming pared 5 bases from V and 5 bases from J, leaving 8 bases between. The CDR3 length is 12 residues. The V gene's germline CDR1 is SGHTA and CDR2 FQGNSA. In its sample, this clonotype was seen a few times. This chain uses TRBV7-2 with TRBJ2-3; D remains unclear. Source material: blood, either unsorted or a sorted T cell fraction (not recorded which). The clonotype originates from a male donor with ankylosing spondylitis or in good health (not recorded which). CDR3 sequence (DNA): TGTGCCAGCAGCCTAGTGAGAGATACGCAGTATTTT. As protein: CASSLVRDTQYF.